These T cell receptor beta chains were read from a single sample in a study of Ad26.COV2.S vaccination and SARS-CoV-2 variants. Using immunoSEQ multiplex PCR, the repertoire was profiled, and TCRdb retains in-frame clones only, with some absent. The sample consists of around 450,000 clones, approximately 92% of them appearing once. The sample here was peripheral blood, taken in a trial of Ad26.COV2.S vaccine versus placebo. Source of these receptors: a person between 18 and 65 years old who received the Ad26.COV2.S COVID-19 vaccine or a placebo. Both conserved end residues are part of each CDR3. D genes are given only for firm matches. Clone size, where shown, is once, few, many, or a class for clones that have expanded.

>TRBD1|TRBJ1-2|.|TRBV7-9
CASSTQGAYGYTF
TGTGCCAGCAGCACCCAGGGGGCCTATGGCTACACCTTC
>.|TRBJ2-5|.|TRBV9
CASSVGQSTQETQYF
TGTGCCAGCAGCGTAGGACAGTCCACCCAAGAGACCCAGTACTTC
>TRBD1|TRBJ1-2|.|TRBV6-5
CASNPSGTAYGYTF
TGTGCCAGCAACCCAAGCGGGACAGCCTATGGCTACACCTTC
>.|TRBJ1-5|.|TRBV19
CASKSDSRNQPQHF
TGTGCCAGTAAGTCGGACAGCCGCAATCAGCCCCAGCATTTT
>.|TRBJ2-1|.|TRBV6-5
CASSYSRGGEQFF
TGTGCCAGCAGTTACTCGAGGGGGGGAGAGCAGTTCTTC
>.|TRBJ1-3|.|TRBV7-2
CASSLWVGGAGPGNTIYF
TGTGCCAGCAGCTTATGGGTCGGGGGCGCAGGACCTGGAAACACCATATATTTT
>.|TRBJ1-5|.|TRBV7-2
CASSLEIGVNQPQHF
TGTGCCAGCAGCCTTGAAATCGGGGTCAATCAGCCCCAGCATTTT
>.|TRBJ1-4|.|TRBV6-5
CASSYSMGGFGEKLFF
TGTGCCAGCAGTTACTCGATGGGTGGATTCGGCGAAAAACTGTTTTTT
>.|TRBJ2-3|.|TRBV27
CASSLLQYTDTQYF
TGTGCCAGCAGTTTGCTACAATACACAGATACGCAGTATTTT
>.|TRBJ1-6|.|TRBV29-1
CSVAEGYNSPLHF
TGCAGCGTTGCGGAGGGGTATAATTCACCCCTCCACTTT
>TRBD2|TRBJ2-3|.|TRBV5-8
CATAGGPLSTDTQYF
TGTGCCACCGCGGGGGGTCCGTTAAGCACAGATACGCAGTATTTT
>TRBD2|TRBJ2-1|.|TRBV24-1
CATSDPAGLAGADEQFF
TGTGCCACCAGTGATCCGGCAGGTCTAGCGGGGGCCGATGAGCAGTTCTTC
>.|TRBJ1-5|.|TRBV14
CASSQMGSNQPQHF
TGTGCCAGCAGCCAAATGGGCAGCAATCAGCCCCAGCATTTT
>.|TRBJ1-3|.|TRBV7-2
CASSPSPGNTIYF
TGTGCCAGCAGTCCTAGCCCTGGAAACACCATATATTTT
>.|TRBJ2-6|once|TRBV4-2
CASSLRRQSSGANVLTF
TGTGCCAGCAGTCTACGGAGACAGAGCTCTGGGGCCAACGTCCTGACTTTC
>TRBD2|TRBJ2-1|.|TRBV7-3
CASSLTSGRHEQFF
TGTGCCAGCAGCTTGACTAGCGGGAGACATGAGCAGTTCTTC
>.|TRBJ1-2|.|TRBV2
CASRDGLFYGYTF
TGTGCCAGCAGGGACGGTCTATTTTATGGCTACACCTTC
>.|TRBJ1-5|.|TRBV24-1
CATGAGYSNQPQHF
TGTGCCACCGGCGCGGGGTATAGCAATCAGCCCCAGCATTTT
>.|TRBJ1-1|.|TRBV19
CASSNPTGLTTEAFF
TGTGCCAGTAGTAACCCCACAGGGTTGACCACTGAAGCTTTCTTT
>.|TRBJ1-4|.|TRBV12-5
CASGPRERRERKLFF
TGTGCTAGTGGCCCCCGCGAGCGGCGTGAGAGAAAACTGTTTTTT
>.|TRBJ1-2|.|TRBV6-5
CASRSLNYGYTF
TGTGCCAGCAGGTCCCTAAACTATGGCTACACCTTC
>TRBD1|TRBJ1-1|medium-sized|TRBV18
CASSPQGVNTEAFF
TGTGCCAGCTCACCTCAGGGGGTGAACACTGAAGCTTTCTTT
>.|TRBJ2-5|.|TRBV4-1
CASSRKDTGEETQYF
TGCGCCAGCAGCCGAAAAGACACTGGGGAAGAGACCCAGTACTTC
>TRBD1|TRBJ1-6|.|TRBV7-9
CASSLGQGPYSPLHF
TGTGCCAGCAGCTTAGGACAGGGGCCCTATTCACCCCTCCACTTT
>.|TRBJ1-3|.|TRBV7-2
CASSPYTPPGHIRNTIYF
TGTGCCAGCAGCCCCTATACCCCCCCGGGACATATCCGAAACACCATATATTTT
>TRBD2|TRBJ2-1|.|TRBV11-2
CASSLGLAVSYNEQFF
TGTGCCAGCAGCTTGGGACTAGCGGTCTCCTACAATGAGCAGTTCTTC
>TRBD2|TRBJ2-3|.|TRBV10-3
CATSGSGTTDTQYF
TGTGCCACCTCTGGTAGCGGGACGACAGATACGCAGTATTTT
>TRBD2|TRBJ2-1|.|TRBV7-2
CASSLVGGSGYNEQFF
TGTGCCAGCAGCTTAGTCGGCGGGAGCGGTTACAATGAGCAGTTCTTC
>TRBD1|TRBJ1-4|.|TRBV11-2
CASSLDSGGLNEKLFF
TGTGCCAGCAGCTTAGACTCAGGGGGCCTTAATGAAAAACTGTTTTTT
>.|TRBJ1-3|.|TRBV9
CASSVDLGHGNTIYF
TGTGCCAGCAGCGTAGATCTGGGGCACGGAAACACCATATATTTT
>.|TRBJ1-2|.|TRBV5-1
CASSSPGAGKDGYTF
TGCGCCAGCAGCTCGCCAGGGGCGGGAAAGGATGGCTACACCTTC
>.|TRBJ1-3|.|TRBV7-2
CASSLTSGNTIYF
TGTGCCAGCAGCTTGACCTCTGGAAACACCATATATTTT
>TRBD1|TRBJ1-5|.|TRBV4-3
CASSQNRGGQPQHF
TGCGCCAGCAGCCAAAACAGGGGCGGGCAGCCCCAGCATTTT
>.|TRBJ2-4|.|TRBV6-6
CASSYSGYSAKNIQYF
TGTGCCAGCAGTTACTCTGGTTACTCGGCCAAAAACATTCAGTACTTC
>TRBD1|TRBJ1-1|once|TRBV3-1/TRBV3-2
CASRTGTGGLHTEAFF
TGTGCCAGCAGAACCGGGACAGGGGGTTTGCACACTGAAGCTTTCTTT
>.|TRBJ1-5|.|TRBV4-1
CASSQRAGGAGNQPQHF
TGCGCCAGCAGCCAAAGGGCTGGGGGGGCAGGCAATCAGCCCCAGCATTTT
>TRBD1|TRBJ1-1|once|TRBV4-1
CASSQDSGTGVGTEAFF
TGCGCCAGCAGCCAAGATTCCGGGACAGGGGTGGGAACTGAAGCTTTCTTT
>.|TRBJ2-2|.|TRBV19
CASGPFSRSGGELFF
TGTGCCAGTGGCCCTTTCTCCAGGTCGGGCGGGGAGCTGTTTTTT
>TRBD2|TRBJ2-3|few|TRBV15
CATSRNIPGLPSSTDTQYF
TGTGCCACCAGCAGAAATATACCGGGACTACCCTCTAGCACAGATACGCAGTATTTT
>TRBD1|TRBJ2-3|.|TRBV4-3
CASSLTGISTDTQYF
TGCGCCAGCAGCCTGACAGGGATTAGCACAGATACGCAGTATTTT
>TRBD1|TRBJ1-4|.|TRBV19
CASSRTGGYEKLFF
TGTGCCAGTAGTAGGACAGGCGGGTATGAAAAACTGTTTTTT
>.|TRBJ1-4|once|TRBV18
CASSPDPQDYTEKLFF
TGTGCCAGCTCGCCGGATCCACAGGATTATACTGAAAAACTGTTTTTT
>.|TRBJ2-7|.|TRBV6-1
CASSVQGGHSSYEQYF
TGTGCCAGCAGTGTCCAAGGGGGACATAGCTCCTACGAGCAGTACTTC
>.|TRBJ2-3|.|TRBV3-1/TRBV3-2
CASSQGPNGDTQYF
TGTGCCAGCAGCCAAGGACCCAACGGAGATACGCAGTATTTT
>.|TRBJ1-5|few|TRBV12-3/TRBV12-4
CASSLAGQPQHF
TGTGCCAGCAGTTTAGCCGGTCAGCCCCAGCATTTT
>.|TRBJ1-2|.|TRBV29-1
CSVVNRDGKNYGYTF
TGCAGCGTTGTGAACCGGGACGGAAAAAACTATGGCTACACCTTC
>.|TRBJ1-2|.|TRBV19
CASSIDGHPRYGYTF
TGTGCCAGTAGTATAGATGGCCACCCCCGCTATGGCTACACCTTC
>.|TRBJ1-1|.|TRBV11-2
CASSSQPRTEAFF
TGTGCCAGCAGCTCCCAGCCCCGGACTGAAGCTTTCTTT
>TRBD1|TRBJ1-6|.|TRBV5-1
CASSLRTGARALHF
TGCGCCAGCAGCTTGCGGACAGGGGCGCGGGCCCTCCACTTT
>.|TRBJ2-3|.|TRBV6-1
CASSEVHLTDTQYF
TGTGCCAGCAGTGAAGTACACCTCACAGATACGCAGTATTTT
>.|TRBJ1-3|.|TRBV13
CASTRVSRGNTIYF
TGTGCCAGCACCCGCGTAAGCCGGGGAAACACCATATATTTT
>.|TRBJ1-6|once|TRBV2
CASNRDGRLRTLHF
TGTGCCAGCAACCGGGACGGACGCCTCAGGACCCTCCACTTT
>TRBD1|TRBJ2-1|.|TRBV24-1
CATSEPRDSGHEQFF
TGTGCCACCAGTGAACCCCGGGACAGTGGACATGAGCAGTTCTTC
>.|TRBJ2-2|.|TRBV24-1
CATSDLGVGARTGELFF
TGTGCCACCAGTGATTTGGGGGTGGGGGCGAGGACCGGGGAGCTGTTTTTT
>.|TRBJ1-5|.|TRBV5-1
CASSFLGPPGGGPQHF
TGCGCCAGCAGCTTTTTGGGGCCCCCCGGCGGTGGGCCCCAGCATTTT